A single sample is the source of the 30 T cell receptor beta chains below, sequenced in a study of T cells after yellow fever vaccination. TCRdb reprocessed the 5' RACE reads via MiXCR and lists one record per CDR3 protein. Of about 220,000 distinct CDR3 sequences listed, approximately 3.2% are singletons. Sequenced here: CD4+ T cells sorted from PBMCs, sampled 10 days after the yellow fever booster vaccination. The receptors here all came from a man between 18 and 29 years old who received the YFV17D yellow fever vaccine.

This clonotype came up many times. This chain uses TRBV21-1 with TRBJ1-3; the table gives TRBD1 as D, unverified against the DNA. TRBV21-1 is a documented pseudogene. This CDR3 contains 17 residues. The CDR3 protein is CASSKEDSLFSGNTIYF. The CDR3 coding sequence is TGTGCCAGCAGCAAAGAAGACAGCTTGTTTTCTGGAAACACCATATATTTT.

The V and J genes are TRBV28 and TRBJ2-1, with D unresolved. The CDR3 length is 12 residues. Germline V gene lookup returns CDR1 MDHEN and CDR2 SYDVKM. Trimming left V 3 bases short and J 8 bases short, with 8 bases between. The CDR3 spells CASSLFRYEQFF. The DNA of the CDR3 is TGTGCCAGCAGTTTGTTTCGATATGAGCAGTTCTTC. Looking up the rest from reference TRBV28 and TRBJ2-1 gives the full variable domain: DVKVTQSSRYLVKRTGEKVFLECVQDMDHENMFWYRQDPGLGLRLIYFSYDVKMKEKGDIPEGYSVSREKKERFSLILESASTNQTSMYLCASSLFRYEQFFGPGTRLTVL.

The V and J genes are TRBV20-1 and TRBJ2-5, with D maybe TRBD1 (7 bases). Trimming removed 1 base at V and 5 bases at J, with 11 bases between. The germline V gene has CDR1 DFQATT and CDR2 SNEGSKA (reference sequence). CDR3 size: 13 residues. This chain's CDR3 is CSARVAGGETQYF. CDR3 coding DNA: TGCAGTGCTAGAGTAGCAGGGGGGGAGACCCAGTACTTC.

This clonotype has a count of ten or more. This chain uses TRBV6-5 with TRBJ2-7; the D is unclear. The CDR3 is 16 amino acids. Germline V gene sequence: CDR1 MNHEY, CDR2 SVGAGI. Trimming cost V 0 bases and J 2 bases, with 14 bases left between them. In nucleotides, the CDR3 is TGTGCCAGCAGTTACTCGATCCCCGGGTACCCCTACGAGCAGTACTTC. Protein product: CASSYSIPGYPYEQYF.

V gene TRBV18 combines with J gene TRBJ2-7, with TRBD2 identical over 11 bases. Looked up from germline, CDR1 is KGHSH and CDR2 is LQKENI. J gave up 3 bases and V 3 bases, and 1 base lay outside the gene matches. This CDR3 has 14 amino acids. CDR3 bases: TGTGCCAGCTCACCGGGACTAGCGGTCTACGAGCAGTACTTC. Its protein product is CASSPGLAVYEQYF.

This clonotype was seen repeatedly, ten times or more. The chain is built from TRBV18 and TRBJ2-7, with 10 bases that match TRBD2. The V gene end was trimmed by 3 bases and the J gene end by 2 bases; junction bases not matched to a gene: 7. Germline V gene sequence: CDR1 KGHSH, CDR2 LQKENI. The length of the CDR3 is 16 residues. In DNA form, the CDR3 reads TGTGCCAGCTCACCTAGCGGGGGGACAGGAACCTACGAGCAGTACGTC. It translates to CASSPSGGTGTYEQYV.

The rearrangement joins TRBV27 to TRBJ1-2; 8 bases map to TRBD1. CDR1 MNHEY and CDR2 SMNVEV come from the germline V gene (reference sequence). Losses at the gene ends were 6 bases for V and 3 bases for J; bases not matched to a gene: 3. This CDR3 contains 13 residues. In nucleotides, the CDR3 is TGTGCCAGCAGATACAGGGGGGACTATGGCTACACCTTC. This translates into CASRYRGDYGYTF.

This clonotype has only a few counts. The chain links TRBV20-1 to TRBJ2-5, with 10 bases identical to TRBD1. CDR1 and CDR2 from the germline V gene are DFQATT and SNEGSKA (reference sequence). V gave up 6 bases and J gave up 5 bases; unmatched junction bases: 6. The CDR3 sequence is 13 residues long. CDR3 sequence: CSAQGQGRETQYF. CDR3 DNA: TGCAGTGCCCAGGGACAGGGGCGGGAGACCCAGTACTTC.

This clonotype has a count of ten or more. The V gene is TRBV12-3 or TRBV12-4, the J gene TRBJ1-5; D perhaps matches TRBD1 (5 bases). V gave up 2 bases and J gave up 4 bases, with 6 bases separating them. The CDR3 totals 13 residues. CDR3 coding DNA: TGTGCCAGCAGTTTAAGACAGAATCAGCCCCAGCATTTT. Its protein product is CASSLRQNQPQHF.

The chain employs TRBV29-1 and TRBJ1-4; 7 positions match TRBD1. The CDR3 totals 13 residues. V lost 7 bases to trimming and J lost 0 bases; unmatched junction nucleotides: 2. Germline loops: CDR1 SQVTM, CDR2 ANQGSEA. The CDR3 loop is CSGQGATNEKLFF. CDR3 in DNA: TGCAGCGGGCAGGGGGCAACTAATGAAAAACTGTTTTTT.

This clonotype was seen more than once but under ten times. The chain recombines TRBV2 with TRBJ1-2; perhaps TRBD1 as D (6 bases). V lost 6 bases, J lost 4 bases, and 9 bases lay in between. This CDR3 spans 12 amino acids. Germline assignment: CDR1 SNHLY and CDR2 FYNNEI. CDR3 nucleotides: TGTGCCAGCAGGATGGACAGCTATGGCTACACCTTC. Translation gives CASRMDSYGYTF.

This clonotype occurred a few times. A much larger clone differs from this one at a single base, so this may be a read error. The CDR3 region is CASGDRGSSGNTIYF. The CDR3 bases are TGTGCCAGCGGCGACCGAGGGAGCTCTGGAAACACCATATATTTT. The chain is built from TRBV4-2 and TRBJ1-3; D remains unclear. This CDR3 has 15 residues. V was pared by 8 bases and J by 0 bases, with 14 bases between. CDR1 LGHNA and CDR2 YNFKEQ come from the germline V gene.

This clonotype was counted at least ten times. J is TRBJ1-1 and V is TRBV5-6, with 9 positions matching TRBD1. Per the germline V gene, CDR1 is SGHDT and CDR2 is YYEEEE. V lost 3 bases, J lost 0 bases, and 9 bases stayed unmatched. The CDR3 totals 17 residues. The DNA for the CDR3 is TGTGCCAGCAGCTCGGCCGGACAGGGGAGGATGAACACTGAAGCTTTCTTT. Translated, it gives CASSSAGQGRMNTEAFF.

This clonotype showed up many times. The chain carries TRBV7-9 and TRBJ2-5; no firm D call. This CDR3 spans 12 amino acids. Trimming left V 1 base short and J 5 bases short, with 5 bases between. CDR1 is SEHNR and CDR2 is FQNEAQ in the germline V gene (reference sequence). The CDR3 DNA is TGTGCCAGCAGCTTAGTATTGGAGACCCAGTACTTC. It specifies CASSLVLETQYF.

This clonotype was seen a handful of times. The chain uses TRBV21-1 and TRBJ1-1. TRBV21-1 is designated a pseudogene. The CDR3 covers 16 residues. Here the CDR3 DNA reads TGTGCCAGCAGCAAAGAGGTGGAGGATCCGAGGACTGAAGCTTTCTTT. Amino acids: CASSKEVEDPRTEAFF.

The sample holds many counts of this clonotype. The J gene is TRBJ1-1, the V gene TRBV28; 7 positions agree with TRBD1. The length of the CDR3 is 18 residues. Germline loops: CDR1 MDHEN, CDR2 SYDVKM. Trimming at V came to 5 bases and at J to 1 base, leaving 16 bases not matched to a gene. This chain's CDR3 is CASSLTGLKGRGNTEAFF. As DNA, the CDR3 is TGTGCCAGCAGTCTGACAGGGTTGAAGGGAAGAGGGAACACTGAAGCTTTCTTT.

There are many counts of this clonotype. V usage is TRBV5-1 and J usage is TRBJ1-2; the D is unclear. CDR1 and CDR2 (germline): SGHRS, YFSETQ. The CDR3 extends over 14 amino acids. The ends were cut back, 0 bases at V and 4 bases at J, with 10 bases in the middle. This CDR3 is CASSLAQSVYGYTF. For the CDR3, the DNA is TGCGCCAGCAGCTTGGCGCAGTCCGTCTATGGCTACACCTTC. The full variable domain, rest sourced from reference TRBV5-1 and TRBJ1-2, is KAGVTQTPRYLIKTRGQQVTLSCSPISGHRSVSWYQQTPGQGLQFLFEYFSETQRNKGNFPGRFSGRQFSNSRSEMNVSTLELGDSALYLCASSLAQSVYGYTFGSGTRLTVV.

This clonotype came up many times. The chain combines TRBV5-4 with TRBJ1-3, with D perhaps matching TRBD1 (5 bases). The CDR3 has 15 residues. The germline V gene has CDR1 SGHNT and CDR2 YYREEE (reference sequence). V was cut by 4 bases and J by 4 bases, with 15 bases left in between. The CDR3 region has the DNA TGTGCCAGCAGCGATGGGGCCCAGGGAGGAAACACCATATATTTT. This encodes CASSDGAQGGNTIYF.

In this sample, this clonotype turned up many times. CDR3 sequence reads: CASSPTGSNQPQHF. The DNA for the CDR3 is TGTGCCAGCAGTCCAACAGGTAGCAATCAGCCCCAGCATTTT. This chain connects TRBV7-2 to TRBJ1-5; tentative D call: TRBD1 (5 bases). The germline V gene has CDR1 SGHTA and CDR2 FQGNSA. V was cut by 6 bases and J by 0 bases, with 9 bases left in between. The CDR3 totals 14 residues. The full variable domain, in which reference TRBV7-2 and TRBJ1-5 provide the parts outside the CDR3, is GAGVSQSPSNKVTEKGKDVELRCDPISGHTALYWYRQSLGQGLEFLIYFQGNSAPDKSGLPSDRFSAERTGGSVSTLTIQRTQQEDSAVYLCASSPTGSNQPQHFGDGTRLSIL.

At least ten counts were recorded for this clonotype. The chain couples TRBV12-3 or TRBV12-4 to TRBJ2-2, with D maybe TRBD1 (5 bases). The ends were cut back, 5 bases at V and 4 bases at J, with 11 bases in the middle. This CDR3 spans 14 amino acids. The CDR3 DNA follows: TGTGCCAGCAGTCTGGGCAGGGTCACCGGGGAGCTGTTTTTT. Protein: CASSLGRVTGELFF.

V and J are TRBV29-1 and TRBJ2-5; possibly TRBD1 or TRBD2 for D (5 bases each). V lost 4 bases to trimming and J lost 5 bases, with 23 bases between them. Germline lookup yields CDR1 SQVTM and CDR2 ANQGSEA. CDR3 length equals 16 residues. CDR3 sequence: CSVAQNLPGTSETQYF. The CDR3 DNA reads as TGCAGCGTTGCGCAGAACCTCCCGGGGACGTCGGAGACCCAGTACTTC.

This clonotype showed up many times. The chain is built from TRBV20-1 and TRBJ2-2; D is possibly TRBD1 (5 bases). This CDR3 contains 11 residues. Germline V CDR1 and CDR2: DFQATT, SNEGSKA (reference sequence). V lost 5 bases, J lost 9 bases, and 10 bases lay in between. CDR3 sequence: CSALGLRELFF. The CDR3 coding sequence is TGCAGTGCTTTGGGGCTCCGGGAGCTGTTTTTT.

This clonotype has a count of ten or more. The chain employs TRBV12-3 or TRBV12-4 and TRBJ1-1, with 8 bases matching TRBD1. The CDR3 runs to 13 residues. The V gene end was trimmed by 6 bases and the J gene end by 4 bases; junction bases not matched to a gene: 4. In nucleotides, the CDR3 is TGTGCCAGCAGCCGACAGGGGATCACTGAAGCTTTCTTT. It codes for CASSRQGITEAFF.

This clonotype was recorded many times. This chain connects TRBV12-3 or TRBV12-4 to TRBJ2-1; TRBD1 aligns across 8 bases. The CDR3 has 14 residues. J gave up 7 bases and V 6 bases, and 8 bases lay outside the gene matches. CDR3 sequence reads: CASRTDRGWNEQFF. The CDR3 DNA sequence: TGTGCCAGCAGGACAGACAGGGGATGGAATGAGCAGTTCTTC.

At least ten counts were recorded for this clonotype. The V gene is TRBV7-2, the J gene TRBJ1-5; D remains unclear. CDR1 is SGHTA and CDR2 is FQGNSA in the germline V gene. The V end was cut by 5 bases, the J end by 6 bases, with 17 bases between. The CDR3 is 15 residues long. The CDR3 sequence is CASSISSEGGQPQHF. Here the CDR3 DNA reads TGTGCCAGCAGCATCTCGTCGGAGGGAGGTCAGCCCCAGCATTTT. Together with reference TRBV7-2 and TRBJ1-5, the CDR3 gives the full variable domain: GAGVSQSPSNKVTEKGKDVELRCDPISGHTALYWYRQSLGQGLEFLIYFQGNSAPDKSGLPSDRFSAERTGGSVSTLTIQRTQQEDSAVYLCASSISSEGGQPQHFGDGTRLSIL.

The V call is TRBV7-8, the J call TRBJ2-3; D remains unclear. This CDR3 region has 14 residues. V was cut by 1 base and J by 6 bases, with 11 bases left in between. Germline assignment: CDR1 SGHVS and CDR2 FQNEAQ. The CDR3 nucleotides read TGTGCCAGCAGCTTAGAAGGGAACTGGGATACGCAGTATTTT. This codes for CASSLEGNWDTQYF.

This clonotype has a count of ten or more. J is TRBJ1-2 and V is TRBV5-1; 8 nucleotides agree with TRBD1. The CDR3 has 17 amino acids. The germline V gene has CDR1 SGHRS and CDR2 YFSETQ. V shed 0 bases, J shed 3 bases, and the junction held 10 bases outside the gene matches. CDR3 residues: CASSLDSGTGYYYGYTF. CDR3 in DNA: TGCGCCAGCAGCTTGGATTCCGGGACAGGATACTACTATGGCTACACCTTC.

The chain recombines TRBV5-1 with TRBJ2-2; no clear D gene. Trimming cost V 2 bases and J 6 bases, with 8 bases left between them. From germline, CDR1 is SGHRS and CDR2 YFSETQ. CDR3 length equals 13 residues. CDR3 nucleotides: TGCGCCAGCAGCTTCCTGGGCGCCGGGGAGCTGTTTTTT. Its protein product is CASSFLGAGELFF. Full variable domain (missing parts from reference TRBV5-1 and TRBJ2-2): KAGVTQTPRYLIKTRGQQVTLSCSPISGHRSVSWYQQTPGQGLQFLFEYFSETQRNKGNFPGRFSGRQFSNSRSEMNVSTLELGDSALYLCASSFLGAGELFFGEGSRLTVL.

This clonotype was recorded at least ten times. The genes are TRBV7-9 and TRBJ2-5; a possible D gene is TRBD1 (5 bases). V shed 5 bases and J shed 4 bases, with 11 bases lying between them. CDR1 SEHNR and CDR2 FQNEAQ come from the germline V gene (reference sequence). This CDR3 spans 13 amino acids. The CDR3 DNA follows: TGTGCCAGCAGCAGAGTCCAGGGAGAGACCCAGTACTTC. It codes for CASSRVQGETQYF.

This clonotype showed up just a few times. The CDR3 loop is CASSTMTGSGGYTF. In DNA form, the CDR3 reads TGTGCCAGCAGTACTATGACGGGATCCGGTGGCTACACCTTC. This chain links TRBV6-1 with TRBJ1-2; no reliable D call. V gave up 5 bases and J gave up 7 bases, with 17 bases separating them. This CDR3 is 14 amino acids long. From germline, CDR1 is MNHNS and CDR2 SASEGT.